This TCR beta chain was recovered during a study of control samples from healthy donors and cancer patients. The CDR3 covers 15 residues. Germline CDR1 reads MNHEY; CDR2 reads SMNVEV (reference sequence). V lost 5 bases to trimming and J lost 7 bases, with 20 bases between them. Clones were sequenced by immunoSEQ multiplex PCR, and TCRdb holds only the in-frame ones, with some missing. Here the sample spans 150,000 or so clones, about 94% being singletons. This TCR came from a woman aged 40 to 49 in good health. V is TRBV27 and J is TRBJ1-1; D is possibly TRBD1 (6 bases). Material for sequencing was blood. Written as DNA, the CDR3 is TGTGCCAGCAGTCCGACCGGCCCGGGACACCGTGAAGCTTTCTTT. This gives the protein CASSPTGPGHREAFF.